This TCR beta chain was identified in a study of cytomegalovirus exposure and HLA in healthy donors. The donors were in the roughly 120-subject validation cohort, distinct from the roughly 700-subject first cohort. The protocol was immunoSEQ multiplex PCR, while the TCRdb copy is restricted to in-frame clones and leaves out a portion. The data contain some 79,000 clones, around 94% of them singletons. To note about this clone: The antigen remains unidentified.

Trimming pared 6 bases from V and 7 bases from J, leaving 19 bases between. The CDR3 has 16 residues. Germline lookup yields CDR1 MNHNY and CDR2 SVGAGI (reference sequence). Broader study findings: Researchers reported that a few CMV-associated chains were confirmed in vitro as CMV antigen-specific. Clusters of TCRs from the first cohort tended to co-occur in the roughly 120 validation repertoires (as a later analysis found).

The source is a woman under 30 in good health and CMV-seropositive. V is TRBV6-6 and J is TRBJ1-6; D is possibly TRBD1 (6 bases). The sample comprised PBMCs. CDR3 nucleotides: TGTGCCAGCAGGGGAGAACGGGGGGCAAAGAATTCACCCCTCCACTTT. As protein: CASRGERGAKNSPLHF.